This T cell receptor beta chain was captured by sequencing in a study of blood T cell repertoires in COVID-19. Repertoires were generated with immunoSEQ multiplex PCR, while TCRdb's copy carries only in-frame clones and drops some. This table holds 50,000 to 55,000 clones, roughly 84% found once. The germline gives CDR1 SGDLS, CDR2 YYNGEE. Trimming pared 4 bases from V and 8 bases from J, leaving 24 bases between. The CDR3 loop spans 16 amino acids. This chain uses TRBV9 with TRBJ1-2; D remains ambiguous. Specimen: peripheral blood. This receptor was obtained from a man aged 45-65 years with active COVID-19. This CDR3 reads CASSPNSATTSWGYTF. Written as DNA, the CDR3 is TGTGCCAGCAGCCCCAATTCCGCAACCACGAGTTGGGGCTACACCTTC.